This paragraph covers one T cell receptor (beta chain) sequence. The antigen is not known. This CDR3 region has 13 residues. The germline CDR1 and CDR2 sequences are MGHRA and YSYEKL. Trimming left V 1 base short and J 7 bases short, with 8 bases between. Assay: immunoSEQ multiplex PCR; the TCRdb copy retains only in-frame clones and omits some. The sample consists of tens of thousands of clones, roughly 88% of them appearing once. The record originates from a study of identifying expanded T cells in peripheral blood. Points from the study as a whole: Technical replicates showed about 1.2 changed clones; two weeks 15 to 20; four weeks 19.

The specimen sequenced was blood. This chain links TRBV4-1 with TRBJ2-1, with D hard to call. This TCR derives from a person aged 18 to 70 in good health. The CDR3 coding sequence is TGCGCCAGCAGCCAAGCCCCGTGGAATGAGCAGTTCTTC. Its translation: CASSQAPWNEQFF.